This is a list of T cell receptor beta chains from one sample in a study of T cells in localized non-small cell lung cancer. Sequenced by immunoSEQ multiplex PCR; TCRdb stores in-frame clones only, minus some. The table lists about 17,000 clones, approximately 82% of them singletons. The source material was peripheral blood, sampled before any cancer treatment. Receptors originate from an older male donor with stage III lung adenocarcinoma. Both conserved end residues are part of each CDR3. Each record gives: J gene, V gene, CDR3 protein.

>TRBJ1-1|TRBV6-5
CASSYSMGQGPEAFF
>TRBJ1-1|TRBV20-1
CSASRPEEAFF
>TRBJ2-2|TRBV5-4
CASSFDWNTGELFF
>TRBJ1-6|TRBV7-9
CASSLAPTHSPLHF
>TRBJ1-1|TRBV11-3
CASSLDMGDSKAFF
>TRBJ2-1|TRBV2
CASINPGGNEQFF
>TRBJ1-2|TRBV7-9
CASSLDSSYGYTF
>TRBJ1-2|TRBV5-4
CASSLNNRALYGYTF
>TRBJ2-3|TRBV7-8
CASSLASGGAPDTQYF
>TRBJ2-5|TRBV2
CASSGPGETQYF
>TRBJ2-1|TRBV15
CATSRAASGHNEQFF
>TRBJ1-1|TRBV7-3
CASSAQGSLNTEAFF
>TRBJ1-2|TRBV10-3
CASSYVGGGYTF
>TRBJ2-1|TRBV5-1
CASSETESAYNEQFF
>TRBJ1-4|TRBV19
CASSTQTGNNEKLFF
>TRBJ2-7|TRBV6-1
CASSTGGNYEQYF
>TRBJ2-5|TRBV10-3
CAISDGVGETQYF
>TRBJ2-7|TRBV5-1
CASSLDYYEQYF
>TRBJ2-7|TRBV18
CASSPQLWRLGYEQYF
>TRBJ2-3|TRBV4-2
CASSLVEDTQYF
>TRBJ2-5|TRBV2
CASSGGSGGLKETQYF
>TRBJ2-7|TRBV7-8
CASSLESAGAYEQYF
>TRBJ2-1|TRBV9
CASSPGTNSYNEQFF
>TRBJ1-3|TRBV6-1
CASSEPTQGSGNTIYF
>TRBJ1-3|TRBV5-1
CASSLGLGGADGNTIYF
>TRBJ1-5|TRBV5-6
CASSPGQAGQPQHF
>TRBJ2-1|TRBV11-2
CASSLVVDEQFF
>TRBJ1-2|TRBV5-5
CASSLGRDRAYGYTF
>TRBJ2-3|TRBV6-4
CASSDRAGGSTDTQYF
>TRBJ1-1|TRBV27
CASSFGANTEAFF
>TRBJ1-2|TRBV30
CAWVSGYGYTF
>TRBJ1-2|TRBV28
CASITAGAINYGYTF
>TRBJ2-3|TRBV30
CAWSVRDTQYF
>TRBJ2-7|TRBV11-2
CASSFSQGPYEQYF
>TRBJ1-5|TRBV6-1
CASSESPGVNQPQHF
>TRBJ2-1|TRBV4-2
CASSQDGLAANNEQFF
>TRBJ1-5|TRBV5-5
CASSWTGSNQPQHF
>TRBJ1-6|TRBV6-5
CASSYSGSSYNSPLHF
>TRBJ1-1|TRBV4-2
CASSQRAGGLGTEAFF
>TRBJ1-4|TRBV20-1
CSAARDRHLF
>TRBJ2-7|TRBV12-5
CASGLVMGAYEQYF
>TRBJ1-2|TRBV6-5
CASSTESGYGYTF
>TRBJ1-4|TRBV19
CASSSSRREGEKLFF
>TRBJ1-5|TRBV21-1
CASSNNKDRDEDFSNQPQHF
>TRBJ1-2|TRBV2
CASSEGQPYGYTF
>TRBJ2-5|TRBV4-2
CASSQGRPDQETQYF
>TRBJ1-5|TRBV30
CAWGRTGNQPQHF
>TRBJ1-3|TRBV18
CASSPPGNTIYF
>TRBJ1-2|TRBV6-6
CASRRTGGEYGYTF
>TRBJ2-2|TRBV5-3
CARSLPVNTGELFF
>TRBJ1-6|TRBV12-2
CASRLVRPGTANSPLHF
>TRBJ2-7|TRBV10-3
CAIRGQGSSYEQYF
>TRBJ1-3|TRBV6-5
CASRRTVSGNTIYF
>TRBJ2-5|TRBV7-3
CASSLMSTVQETQYF